This entry concerns a single T cell receptor (beta chain). The antigen is not known. These data belong to a study of OX40 agonist ivuxolimab in advanced cancers. Study in general: Patients were given ivuxolimab, an antibody that agonizes OX40 (CD134). Study results and limitations: Still undetermined is the antigen specificity of the expanded peripheral T cells. At 0.1 to 3.0 mg/kg, clonal expansion of CD4+ and CD8+ blood T cells had occurred by week 6.

TCRdb's table, derived via immunoSEQ multiplex PCR, lists solely in-frame clones and lacks some. The table lists approximately 40,000 clones, approximately 92% of them singletons. The specimen comprised CD4+ or CD8+ T cells sorted from blood, sampled in a trial of the OX40 agonist ivuxolimab. This sequence was found in an adult with an advanced solid tumor such as melanoma, head and neck, liver or kidney cancer.

CDR3 DNA: TGTGCCAGCAGCCAAGTTGTAGGAGCTCGCTATGGCTACACCTTC. It codes for CASSQVVGARYGYTF. This rearrangement joins TRBV14 to TRBJ1-2; no reliable D call. The germline CDR1 and CDR2 sequences are SGHDN and FVKESK. The CDR3 is 15 amino acids. V lost 1 base and J 4 bases, leaving 13 bases between the germline ends.